Following are 5 T cell receptor beta chains from one sample sequenced in a study of blood T cells in healthy people across ages. Combining a sample-barcoded 5' primer with a J-beta primer mix, a second PCR ran for roughly 7 to 11 cycles. TCRdb fed the 5' RACE reads into MiXCR, producing one record per CDR3 protein. Of roughly 1.7 million distinct CDR3 sequences in the sample, approximately 32% are singletons; the top ten hold 10% to 12%. Sequencing was done on a sample of blood. These TCRs come from a woman younger than 45 in good health.

The table lists this clonotype with a few counts. The chain couples TRBV20-1 to TRBJ2-7, with 8 bases that match TRBD1. CDR1 is DFQATT and CDR2 is SNEGSKA in the germline V gene (reference sequence). The CDR3 loop spans 14 amino acids. Trimming removed 5 bases from V and 6 bases from J; junction bases left unmatched: 12. CDR3 residues: CSAPPGTGISEQYF. DNA for the CDR3: TGCAGTGCTCCTCCCGGGACAGGCATCAGCGAGCAGTACTTC.

As for this clonotype: One base away lies a much larger clone, so this may be a sequencing read error. This CDR3 is CSARDTRYRTDTQYF. Written as DNA, the CDR3 is TGCAGTGCTAGAGATACTCGCTATAGGACAGATACGCAGTATTTT. The chain couples TRBV20-1 to TRBJ2-3; D is unclear. V shed 0 bases and J shed 3 bases, with 13 bases lying between them. Germline CDR1 is DFQATT and CDR2 is SNEGSKA (reference sequence). The CDR3 has 15 amino acids.

The chain combines TRBV18 with TRBJ2-1; TRBD1 matches at 9 bases. The length of the CDR3 is 15 residues. CDR1 and CDR2 (germline): KGHSH, LQKENI. Trimming removed 8 bases from V and 4 bases from J; junction bases left unmatched: 9. The DNA of the CDR3 is TGTGCCAGCCGTAAAGACAGGGGGGATTACAATGAGCAGTTCTTC. This translates into CASRKDRGDYNEQFF.

The chain recombines TRBV6-2 or TRBV6-3 with TRBJ2-1; 8 bases match TRBD2. The germline gives CDR1 MNHEY, CDR2 SVGEGT. V was pared by 7 bases and J by 13 bases, with 6 bases of the junction left unmatched. The CDR3 is made up of 11 amino acids. The CDR3 coding sequence is TGTGCCAGCACCCCAGGGACTAGACAGTTCTTC. Translation: CASTPGTRQFF.

This clonotype was seen only a few times. The gene calls are TRBV10-3 and TRBJ2-5; 8 nucleotides line up with TRBD1. The CDR3 consists of 13 residues. Germline V gene sequence: CDR1 ENHRY, CDR2 SYGVKD. The V segment lost 4 bases and the J segment 4 bases; nucleotides outside the gene matches: 2. CDR3 in amino acids: CAISVDRVETQYF. The CDR3 region has the DNA TGTGCCATCAGTGTGGACAGGGTAGAGACCCAGTACTTC.